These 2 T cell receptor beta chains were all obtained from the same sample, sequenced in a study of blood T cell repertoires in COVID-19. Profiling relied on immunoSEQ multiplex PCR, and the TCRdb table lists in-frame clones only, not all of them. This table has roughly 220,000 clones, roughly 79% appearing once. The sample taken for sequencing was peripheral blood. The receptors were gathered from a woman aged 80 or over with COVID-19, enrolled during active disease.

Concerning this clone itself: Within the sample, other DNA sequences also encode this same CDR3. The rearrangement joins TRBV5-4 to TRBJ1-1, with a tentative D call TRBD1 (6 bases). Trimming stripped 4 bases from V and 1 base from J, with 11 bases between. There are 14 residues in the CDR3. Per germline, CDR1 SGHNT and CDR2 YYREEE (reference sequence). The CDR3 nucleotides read TGTGCCAGCAGCCCCGGACAGAGGAACACTGAAGCTTTCTTT. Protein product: CASSPGQRNTEAFF.

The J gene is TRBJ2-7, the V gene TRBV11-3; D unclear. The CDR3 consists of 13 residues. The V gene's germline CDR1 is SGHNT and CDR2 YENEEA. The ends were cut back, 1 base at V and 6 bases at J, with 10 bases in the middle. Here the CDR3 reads CASSLGLIGEQYF. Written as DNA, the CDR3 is TGTGCCAGCAGCTTAGGACTTATCGGCGAGCAGTACTTC.